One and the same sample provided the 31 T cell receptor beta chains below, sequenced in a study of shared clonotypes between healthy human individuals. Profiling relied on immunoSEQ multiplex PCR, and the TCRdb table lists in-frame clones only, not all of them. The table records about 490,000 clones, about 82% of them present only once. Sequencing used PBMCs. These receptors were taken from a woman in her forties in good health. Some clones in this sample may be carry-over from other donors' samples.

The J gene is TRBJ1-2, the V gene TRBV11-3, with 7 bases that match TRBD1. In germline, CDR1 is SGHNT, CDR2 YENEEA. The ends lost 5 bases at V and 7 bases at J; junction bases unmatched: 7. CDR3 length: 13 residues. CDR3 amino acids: CASSPETGLGYTF. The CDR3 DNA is TGTGCCAGCAGCCCCGAGACAGGGCTTGGCTACACCTTC.

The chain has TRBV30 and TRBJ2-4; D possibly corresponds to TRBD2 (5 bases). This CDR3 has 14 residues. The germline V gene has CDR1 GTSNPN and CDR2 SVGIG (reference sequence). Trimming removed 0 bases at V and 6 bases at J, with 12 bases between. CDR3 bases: TGTGCCTGGAGTGTAAGTGTTAGCGTAAACATTCAGTACTTC. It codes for CAWSVSVSVNIQYF.

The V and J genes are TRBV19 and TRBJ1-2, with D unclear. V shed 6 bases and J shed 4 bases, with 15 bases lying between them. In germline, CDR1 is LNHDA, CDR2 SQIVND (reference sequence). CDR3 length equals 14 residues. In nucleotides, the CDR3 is TGTGCCAGTAGCATTGACCTGGAGTCCTATGGCTACACCTTC. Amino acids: CASSIDLESYGYTF.

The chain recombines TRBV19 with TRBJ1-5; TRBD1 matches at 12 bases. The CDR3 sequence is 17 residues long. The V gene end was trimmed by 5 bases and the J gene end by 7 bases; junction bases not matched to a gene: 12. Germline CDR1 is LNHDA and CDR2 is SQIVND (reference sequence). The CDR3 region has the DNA TGTGCCAGTAGTGCCCCCGGGACAGGGGGCGCGGAGCAGCCCCAGCATTTT. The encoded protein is CASSAPGTGGAEQPQHF. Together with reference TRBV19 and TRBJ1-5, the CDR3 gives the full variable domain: DGGITQSPKYLFRKEGQNVTLSCEQNLNHDAMYWYRQDPGQGLRLIYYSQIVNDFQKGDIAEGYSVSREKKESFPLTVTSAQKNPTAFYLCASSAPGTGGAEQPQHFGDGTRLSIL.

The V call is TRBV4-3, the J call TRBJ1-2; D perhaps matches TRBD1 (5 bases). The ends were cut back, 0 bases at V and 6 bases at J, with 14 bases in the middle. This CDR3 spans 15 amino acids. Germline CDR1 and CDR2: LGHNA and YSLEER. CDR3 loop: CASSQERFRADGYTF. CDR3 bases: TGCGCCAGCAGCCAAGAACGGTTCAGGGCCGATGGCTACACCTTC.

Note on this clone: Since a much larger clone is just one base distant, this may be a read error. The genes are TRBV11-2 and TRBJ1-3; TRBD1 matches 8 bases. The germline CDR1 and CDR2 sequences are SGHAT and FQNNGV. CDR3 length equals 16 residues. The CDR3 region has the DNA TGTGCCAGCAGCTCAGGGGGCTTAGGCTCTGGAAGCACCATATATTTT. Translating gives CASSSGGLGSGSTIYF. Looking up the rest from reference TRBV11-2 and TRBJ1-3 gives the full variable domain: EAGVAQSPRYKIIEKRQSVAFWCNPISGHATLYWYQQILGQGPKLLIQFQNNGVVDDSQLPKDRFSAERLKGVDSTLKIQPAKLEDSAVYLCASSSGGLGSGSTIYFGEGSWLTVV.

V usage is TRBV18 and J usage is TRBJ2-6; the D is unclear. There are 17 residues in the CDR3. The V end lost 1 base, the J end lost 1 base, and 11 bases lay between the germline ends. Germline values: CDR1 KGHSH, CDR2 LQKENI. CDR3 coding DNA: TGTGCCAGCTCACCACGTCTCGTAGAGTCTGGGGCCAACGTCCTGACTTTC. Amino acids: CASSPRLVESGANVLTF.

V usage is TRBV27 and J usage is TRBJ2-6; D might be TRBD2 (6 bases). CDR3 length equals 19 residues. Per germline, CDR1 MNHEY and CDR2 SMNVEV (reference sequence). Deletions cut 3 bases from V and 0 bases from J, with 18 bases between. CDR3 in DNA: TGTGCCAGCAGTTTGTCCGCGGGGCTCATAGGCTCTGGGGCCAACGTCCTGACTTTC. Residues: CASSLSAGLIGSGANVLTF.

The CDR3 coding sequence is TGTGCCAGTAACATTCGGGCCCTGGGGCCAAGTGAGCAGTTCTTC. Translated: CASNIRALGPSEQFF. This chain joins TRBV19 and TRBJ2-1, with TRBD1 as a possible D gene (5 bases). The CDR3 consists of 15 residues. CDR1 LNHDA and CDR2 SQIVND come from the germline V gene (reference sequence). V was shortened by 7 bases and J by 9 bases, with 22 bases between the two germline ends.

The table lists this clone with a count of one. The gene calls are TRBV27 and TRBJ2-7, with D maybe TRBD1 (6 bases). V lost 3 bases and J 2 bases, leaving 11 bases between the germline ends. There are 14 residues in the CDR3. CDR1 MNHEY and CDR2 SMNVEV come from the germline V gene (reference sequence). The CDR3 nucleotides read TGTGCCAGCAGTTTGGGGGACACGACCTACGAGCAGTACTTC. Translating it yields CASSLGDTTYEQYF.

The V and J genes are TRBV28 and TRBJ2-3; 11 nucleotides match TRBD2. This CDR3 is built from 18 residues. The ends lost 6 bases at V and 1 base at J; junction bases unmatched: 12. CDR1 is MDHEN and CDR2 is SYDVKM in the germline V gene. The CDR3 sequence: CASSSPRLAGSRTDTQYF. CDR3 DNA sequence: TGTGCCAGCAGCTCACCGCGACTAGCGGGGTCCCGCACAGATACGCAGTATTTT.

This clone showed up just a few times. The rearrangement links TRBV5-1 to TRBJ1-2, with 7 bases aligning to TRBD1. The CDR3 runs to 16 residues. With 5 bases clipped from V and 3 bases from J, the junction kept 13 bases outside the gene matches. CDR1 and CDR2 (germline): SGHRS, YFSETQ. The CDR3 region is CASRAAYRGPDYGYTF. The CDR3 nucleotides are TGCGCCAGCAGAGCGGCCTACAGGGGCCCGGACTATGGCTACACCTTC.

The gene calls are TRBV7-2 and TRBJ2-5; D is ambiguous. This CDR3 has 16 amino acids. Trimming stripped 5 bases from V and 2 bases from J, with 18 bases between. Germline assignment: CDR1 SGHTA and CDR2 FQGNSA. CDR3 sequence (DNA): TGTGCCAGCAGCCCGCGTTGGGCCGGTGGGCAAGAGACCCAGTACTTC. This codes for CASSPRWAGGQETQYF. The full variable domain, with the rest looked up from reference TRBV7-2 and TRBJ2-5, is GAGVSQSPSNKVTEKGKDVELRCDPISGHTALYWYRQSLGQGLEFLIYFQGNSAPDKSGLPSDRFSAERTGGSVSTLTIQRTQQEDSAVYLCASSPRWAGGQETQYFGPGTRLLVL.

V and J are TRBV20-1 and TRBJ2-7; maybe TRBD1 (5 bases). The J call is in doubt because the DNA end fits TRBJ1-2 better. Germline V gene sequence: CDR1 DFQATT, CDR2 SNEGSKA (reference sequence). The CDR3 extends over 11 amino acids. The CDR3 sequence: CRTQRGDGYTF. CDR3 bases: TGCAGGACCCAACGGGGGGACGGCTACACCTTC.

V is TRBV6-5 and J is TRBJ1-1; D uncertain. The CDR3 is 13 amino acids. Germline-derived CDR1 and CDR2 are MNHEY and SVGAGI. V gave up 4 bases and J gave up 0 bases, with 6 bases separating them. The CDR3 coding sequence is TGTGCCAGCAGTTCTGGGCTGAACACTGAAGCTTTCTTT. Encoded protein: CASSSGLNTEAFF.

The CDR3 here is CASSFLLTDTQYF. In DNA form, the CDR3 reads TGTGCCAGCAGCTTTTTACTCACAGATACGCAGTATTTT. The chain links TRBV14 to TRBJ2-3; no clear D gene. Germline V gene data show CDR1 as SGHDN and CDR2 as FVKESK. V was cut by 5 bases and J by 2 bases, with 8 bases left in between. This CDR3 has 13 residues.

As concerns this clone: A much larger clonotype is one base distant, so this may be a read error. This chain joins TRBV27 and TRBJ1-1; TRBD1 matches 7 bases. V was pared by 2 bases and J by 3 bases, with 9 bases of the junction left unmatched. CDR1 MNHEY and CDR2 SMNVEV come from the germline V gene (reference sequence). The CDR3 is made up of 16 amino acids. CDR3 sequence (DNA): TGTGCCAGCAGTTTAATCCGGGACAGAGGGGACACTGAAGCTTTCTTT. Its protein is CASSLIRDRGDTEAFF.

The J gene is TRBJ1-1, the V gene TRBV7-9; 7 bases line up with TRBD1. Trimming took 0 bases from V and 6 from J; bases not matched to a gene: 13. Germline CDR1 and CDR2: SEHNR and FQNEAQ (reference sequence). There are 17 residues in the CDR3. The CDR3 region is CASSLAYNRQGEAEAFF. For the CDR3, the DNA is TGTGCCAGCAGCTTAGCGTATAATCGGCAGGGGGAGGCTGAAGCTTTCTTT.

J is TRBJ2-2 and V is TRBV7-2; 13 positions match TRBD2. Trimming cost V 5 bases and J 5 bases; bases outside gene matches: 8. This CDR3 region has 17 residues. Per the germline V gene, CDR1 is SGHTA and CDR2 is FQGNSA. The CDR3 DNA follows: TGTGCCAGCAGCCCCAGGACTAGCGGGAGTCAGACCGGGGAGCTGTTTTTT. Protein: CASSPRTSGSQTGELFF.

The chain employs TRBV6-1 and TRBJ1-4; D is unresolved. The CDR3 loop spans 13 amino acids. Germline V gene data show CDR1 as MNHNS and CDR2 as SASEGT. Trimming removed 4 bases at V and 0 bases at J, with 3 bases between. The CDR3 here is CASSGATNEKLFF. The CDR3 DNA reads TGTGCCAGCAGTGGTGCAACTAATGAAAAACTGTTTTTT.

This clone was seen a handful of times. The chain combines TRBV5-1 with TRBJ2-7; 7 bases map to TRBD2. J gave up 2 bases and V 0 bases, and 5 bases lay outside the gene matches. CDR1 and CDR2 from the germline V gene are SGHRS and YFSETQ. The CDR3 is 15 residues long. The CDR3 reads CASSLAGTTPYEQYF. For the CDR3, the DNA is TGCGCCAGCAGCTTGGCCGGGACTACCCCCTACGAGCAGTACTTC. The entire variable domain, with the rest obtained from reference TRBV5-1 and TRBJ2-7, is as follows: KAGVTQTPRYLIKTRGQQVTLSCSPISGHRSVSWYQQTPGQGLQFLFEYFSETQRNKGNFPGRFSGRQFSNSRSEMNVSTLELGDSALYLCASSLAGTTPYEQYFGPGTRLTVT.

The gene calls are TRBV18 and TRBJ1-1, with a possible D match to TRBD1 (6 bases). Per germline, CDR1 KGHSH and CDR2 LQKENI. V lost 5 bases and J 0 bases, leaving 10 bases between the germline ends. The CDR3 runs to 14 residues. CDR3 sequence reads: CASSKDRLNTEAFF. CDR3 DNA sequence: TGTGCCAGCTCAAAAGACAGGCTGAACACTGAAGCTTTCTTT.

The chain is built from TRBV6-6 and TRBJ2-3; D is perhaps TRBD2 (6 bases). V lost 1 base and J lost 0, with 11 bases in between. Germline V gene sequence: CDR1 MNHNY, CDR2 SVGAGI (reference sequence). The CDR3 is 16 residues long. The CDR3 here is CASSYLLSGSTDTQYF. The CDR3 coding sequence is TGTGCCAGCAGTTACTTACTGAGCGGGAGCACAGATACGCAGTATTTT.

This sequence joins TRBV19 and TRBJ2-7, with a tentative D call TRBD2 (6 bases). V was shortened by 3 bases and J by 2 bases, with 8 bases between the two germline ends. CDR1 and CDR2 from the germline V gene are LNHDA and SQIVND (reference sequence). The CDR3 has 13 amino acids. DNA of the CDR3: TGTGCCAGTAGTATGTGGGGGGCCTACGAGCAGTACTTC. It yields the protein CASSMWGAYEQYF. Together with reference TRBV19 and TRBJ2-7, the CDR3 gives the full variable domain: DGGITQSPKYLFRKEGQNVTLSCEQNLNHDAMYWYRQDPGQGLRLIYYSQIVNDFQKGDIAEGYSVSREKKESFPLTVTSAQKNPTAFYLCASSMWGAYEQYFGPGTRLTVT.

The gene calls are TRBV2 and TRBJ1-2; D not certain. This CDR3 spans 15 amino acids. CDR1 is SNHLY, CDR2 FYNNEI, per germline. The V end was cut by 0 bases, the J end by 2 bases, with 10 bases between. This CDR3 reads CASSEALGRNYGYTF. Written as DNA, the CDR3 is TGTGCCAGCAGTGAAGCTTTGGGGAGGAACTATGGCTACACCTTC.

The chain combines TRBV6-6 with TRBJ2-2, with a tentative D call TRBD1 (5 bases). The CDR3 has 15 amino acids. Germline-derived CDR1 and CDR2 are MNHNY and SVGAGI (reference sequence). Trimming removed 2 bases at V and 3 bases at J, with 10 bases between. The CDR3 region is CASSYPAGHTGELFF. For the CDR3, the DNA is TGTGCCAGCAGTTACCCGGCAGGGCACACCGGGGAGCTGTTTTTT.

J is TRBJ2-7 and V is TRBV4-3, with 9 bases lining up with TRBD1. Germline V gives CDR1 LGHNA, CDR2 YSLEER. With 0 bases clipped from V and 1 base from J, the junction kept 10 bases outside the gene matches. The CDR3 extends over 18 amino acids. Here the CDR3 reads CASSQDGSRDRDSYEQYF. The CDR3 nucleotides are TGCGCCAGCAGCCAAGATGGGAGCCGGGACAGGGATTCCTACGAGCAGTACTTC.

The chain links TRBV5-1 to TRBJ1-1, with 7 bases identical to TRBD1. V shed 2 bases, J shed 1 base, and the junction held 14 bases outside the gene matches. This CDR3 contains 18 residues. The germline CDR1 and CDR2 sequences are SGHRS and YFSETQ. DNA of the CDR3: TGCGCCAGCAGCTTTATGCCGGGAGGGTCAGGGGGGAACACTGAAGCTTTCTTT. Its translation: CASSFMPGGSGGNTEAFF.

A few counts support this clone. CDR3 sequence: CASSFSGNTIYF. The DNA for the CDR3 is TGTGCCAGCAGCTTTTCCGGAAACACCATATATTTT. V gene TRBV7-2 combines with J gene TRBJ1-3; D is unresolved. The CDR3 covers 12 residues. CDR1 is SGHTA and CDR2 is FQGNSA in the germline V gene. The V gene lost 3 bases and the J gene lost 4 bases, with 4 bases spanning the gap.

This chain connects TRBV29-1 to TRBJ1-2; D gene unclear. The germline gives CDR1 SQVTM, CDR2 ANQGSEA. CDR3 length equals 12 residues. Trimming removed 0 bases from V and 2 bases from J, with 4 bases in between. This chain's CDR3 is CSVEEGNYGYTF. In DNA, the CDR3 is TGCAGCGTTGAAGAGGGCAACTATGGCTACACCTTC.

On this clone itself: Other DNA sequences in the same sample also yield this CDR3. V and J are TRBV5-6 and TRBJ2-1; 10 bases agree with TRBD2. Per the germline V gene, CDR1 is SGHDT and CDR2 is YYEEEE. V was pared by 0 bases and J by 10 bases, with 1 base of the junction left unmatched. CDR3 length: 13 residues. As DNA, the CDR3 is TGTGCCAGCAGCTTGGGGACTAGCGGAGAGCAGTTCTTC. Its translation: CASSLGTSGEQFF.